A single sample gave rise to the 17 T cell receptor beta chains below, sequenced in a study of T cell responses to AZD1222 COVID-19 vaccine (dated by TCRdb to about 2021). The library was produced with the immunoSEQ multiplex PCR assay. This immuneACCESS table, as held by TCRdb, lists in-frame sequences with V and J called but not all clones. Of the missing ones, under half trace to an unresolved V gene in checked studies; the others have no known cause. Present in this sample are about 140,000 clones, roughly 80% of which were seen just once. Clones ranked in the top ten supply over 3.5% of the sample. This specimen's time point label, per the study, means: baseline before first vaccination. Sequencing used peripheral blood, obtained on day 0 of AZD1222 vaccination. Receptors were obtained from an adult in good health.

This clone was found once. The rearrangement joins TRBV5-1 to TRBJ1-2; possibly TRBD1 for D (5 bases). V lost 4 bases and J lost 7, with 17 bases in between. CDR1 is SGHRS, CDR2 YFSETQ, per germline. CDR3 length equals 14 residues. Written as DNA, the CDR3 is TGCGCCAGCAGCCTTCCCGGGCAGGGAAGTGGCTACACCTTC. Encoded protein: CASSLPGQGSGYTF.

The V and J genes are TRBV11-3 and TRBJ2-1, with D maybe TRBD2 (6 bases). Trimming took off 2 bases at V and 5 bases at J, with 13 bases between the two ends. Germline V gene lookup returns CDR1 SGHNT and CDR2 YENEEA. The CDR3 runs 15 residues. The CDR3 nucleotides read TGTGCCAGCAGCTTATCAATGCGGGGAAACAATGAGCAGTTCTTC. Its translation: CASSLSMRGNNEQFF.

This clone was found a few times. The gene calls are TRBV2 and TRBJ2-3, with 7 nucleotides matching TRBD1. Losses at the gene ends were 6 bases for V and 2 bases for J; bases not matched to a gene: 11. The CDR3 sequence is 16 residues long. Germline CDR1 reads SNHLY; CDR2 reads FYNNEI. The CDR3 region has the DNA TGTGCCAGCAGCCCACCAAGGGACAGCAACACAGATACGCAGTATTTT. Translating it yields CASSPPRDSNTDTQYF.

The chain joins TRBV11-1 to TRBJ2-7; D possibly matches TRBD1 or TRBD2 (6 bases each). This CDR3 is 13 amino acids long. Germline V gene lookup returns CDR1 SGHAT and CDR2 FQDESV (reference sequence). V shed 6 bases and J shed 3 bases, with 12 bases lying between them. The CDR3 region is CASRSGADYEQYF. As DNA, the CDR3 is TGTGCCAGCAGGTCGGGGGCAGACTACGAGCAGTACTTC.

The rearrangement uses TRBV5-1 and TRBJ2-5; a possible D gene is TRBD1 (6 bases). V lost 1 base and J lost 4, with 14 bases in between. The CDR3 covers 15 residues. The germline CDR1 and CDR2 sequences are SGHRS and YFSETQ. This CDR3 is CASSLYGGRGETQYF. In DNA form, the CDR3 reads TGCGCCAGCAGCTTGTATGGGGGCCGGGGAGAGACCCAGTACTTC.

The CDR3 is CASSYGGTGGELFF. The CDR3 region has the DNA TGTGCCAGCAGTTACGGGGGCACGGGCGGGGAGCTGTTTTTT. The chain uses TRBV6-5 and TRBJ2-2; D may be TRBD1 (6 bases). This CDR3 spans 14 amino acids. Trimming took 2 bases from V and 7 from J, leaving 11 bases between them. From germline, CDR1 is MNHEY and CDR2 SVGAGI.

In this sample, this clone turned up once. The chain uses TRBV19 and TRBJ2-2; the match to TRBD1 covers 9 bases. Germline V gene lookup returns CDR1 LNHDA and CDR2 SQIVND (reference sequence). The CDR3 length is 14 residues. The J segment lost 7 bases and the V segment lost 8 bases, leaving 8 bases of the junction unmatched. In DNA form, the CDR3 reads TGTGCCAGTTTGGACAGGGGAGGAAGCGGGGAGCTGTTTTTT. Protein sequence: CASLDRGGSGELFF.

This rearrangement joins TRBV28 to TRBJ1-5; D call uncertain. The V gene's germline CDR1 is MDHEN and CDR2 SYDVKM. The CDR3 contains 15 residues. V gave up 8 bases and J gave up 2 bases, with 16 bases separating them. CDR3 region: CASGLLYGGNQPQHF. For the CDR3, the DNA is TGTGCCAGCGGTCTGCTATACGGAGGCAATCAGCCCCAGCATTTT.

In its sample, this clone was seen many times. The chain combines TRBV6-2 or TRBV6-3 with TRBJ1-3; TRBD1 is a possible D gene (6 bases). Germline CDR1 MNHEY, CDR2 SVGEGT. The V gene lost 2 bases and the J gene lost 2 bases, with 13 bases spanning the gap. The CDR3 loop spans 16 amino acids. This chain's CDR3 is CASSYPGTRTGNTIYF. The CDR3 DNA follows: TGTGCCAGCAGTTACCCGGGGACAAGGACTGGAAACACCATATATTTT.

The genes are TRBV5-1 and TRBJ1-1, with unresolved D. The germline V and J ends were trimmed by 1 base and 2 bases, with 15 bases remaining between them. The CDR3 is 16 residues long. Germline V lookup: CDR1 SGHRS, CDR2 YFSETQ. The CDR3 here is CASSLMFGELNTEAFF. DNA of the CDR3: TGCGCCAGCAGCTTGATGTTTGGGGAGTTAAACACTGAAGCTTTCTTT.

A single count supports this clone. The chain links TRBV7-9 to TRBJ1-1, with TRBD1 as a possible D gene (6 bases). Per germline, CDR1 SEHNR and CDR2 FQNEAQ (reference sequence). V was pared by 4 bases and J by 0 bases, with 12 bases between. CDR3 size: 15 residues. The CDR3 bases are TGTGCCAGCAGCTCCCACGGACAGTTGAACACTGAAGCTTTCTTT. Translated: CASSSHGQLNTEAFF.

The V gene is TRBV27, the J gene TRBJ2-7, with D unclear. The CDR3 length is 13 residues. Germline values: CDR1 MNHEY, CDR2 SMNVEV (reference sequence). V dropped 2 bases and J dropped 0 bases, with 5 bases sitting between them. In DNA, the CDR3 is TGTGCCAGCAGTTTAACGGACTCCTACGAGCAGTACTTC. It encodes CASSLTDSYEQYF.

V usage is TRBV19 and J usage is TRBJ1-1; the D gene is possibly TRBD1 (6 bases). The V end lost 10 bases, the J end lost 4 bases, and 22 bases lay between the germline ends. CDR1 and CDR2 (germline): LNHDA, SQIVND (reference sequence). This CDR3 has 15 residues. CDR3 in amino acids: CATSRRQAIGTEAFF. Here the CDR3 DNA reads TGTGCCACCTCCCGCCGACAGGCCATTGGCACTGAAGCTTTCTTT.

This clone appeared a few times. The V gene is TRBV4-2, the J gene TRBJ1-6; D remains unclear. Germline V gives CDR1 LGHNA, CDR2 YNFKEQ. The CDR3 totals 14 residues. V was cut by 4 bases and J by 9 bases, with 13 bases left in between. The CDR3 nucleotides are TGTGCCAGCAGCCCAGAGATATTCGGTTCACCCCTCCACTTT. Translation gives CASSPEIFGSPLHF.

This rearrangement joins TRBV20-1 to TRBJ1-4; unclear D gene. The germline V and J ends were trimmed by 5 bases and 8 bases, with 6 bases remaining between them. The CDR3 is made up of 10 amino acids. Germline V gene lookup returns CDR1 DFQATT and CDR2 SNEGSKA (reference sequence). CDR3 amino acids: CSALREKLFF. The CDR3 DNA follows: TGCAGTGCTCTGAGGGAAAAACTGTTTTTT.

This rearrangement joins TRBV10-3 to TRBJ2-7; 8 positions agree with TRBD1. Losses at the gene ends were 2 bases for V and 8 bases for J; bases not matched to a gene: 5. This CDR3 contains 13 residues. CDR1 is ENHRY and CDR2 is SYGVKD in the germline V gene. The CDR3 loop reads CAISEADRVQQYF. In DNA form, the CDR3 reads TGTGCCATCAGTGAGGCGGACAGGGTTCAGCAGTACTTC.

The chain is built from TRBV29-1 and TRBJ2-6; 7 bases agree with TRBD1. Trimming cost V 7 bases and J 0 bases; bases outside gene matches: 9. The CDR3 runs 16 residues. The V gene's germline CDR1 is SQVTM and CDR2 ANQGSEA. The CDR3 DNA is TGCAGCGCCAGGGGGACAGCCTCCTCTGGGGCCAACGTCCTGACTTTC. It encodes CSARGTASSGANVLTF.